This T cell receptor beta chain was identified in a study of CD8 T cells in ankylosing spondylitis. The study's findings and limits: Previously reported in reactive arthritis synovial fluid and blood were some of the motif variants. According to the report, clones linked to the disease were significantly enriched in matched synovial fluid samples taken from ankylosing spondylitis patients. Fewer than 10 highly homologous variants formed a TCR beta motif that appeared characteristic of ankylosing spondylitis blood.

TCRdb passed the 5' RACE reads through MiXCR, listing each CDR3 protein once. This table holds about 160,000 distinct CDR3 sequences, 15% to 20% found once. V lost 1 base to trimming and J lost 5 bases, with 9 bases between them. This CDR3 is built from 13 residues. Germline lookup yields CDR1 SGHVS and CDR2 FQNEAQ. There are many counts of this clonotype. Its antigen remains unidentified. This TCR was sampled from a male donor with ankylosing spondylitis or in good health (not recorded which). The sample consisted of blood, either unsorted or a sorted T cell fraction (not recorded which). The genes are TRBV7-8 and TRBJ2-7; D is unresolved. In DNA, the CDR3 is TGTGCCAGCAGCTTAGGCACTTGGAACGAGCAGTACTTC. This encodes CASSLGTWNEQYF.